Each of the 27 T cell receptor beta chains below was sequenced from the same sample in a study of a mutant IDH1 vaccine in newly diagnosed glioma. Libraries were prepared by immunoSEQ multiplex PCR; TCRdb keeps only in-frame clonotypes and omits some of them. This table has under 150,000 clones, almost 90% appearing once. What these receptors recognize is not known. Regarding time point: week 11, during vaccination. A single vaccine dose contained 300 ug of mutant IDH1 20-mer peptide, and topical imiquimod was used with it. Sequences were derived from PBMCs, sampled from a glioma patient whose treatment included an IDH1 peptide vaccine. The origin of the receptors is a woman in her forties or fifties with glioma.

The chain is built from TRBV5-1 and TRBJ2-6; TRBD1 or TRBD2 may be the D gene (5 bases each). CDR3 length: 18 amino acids. The V and J ends lost 4 bases and 0 bases respectively, with 17 bases between them. Germline V gene lookup returns CDR1 SGHRS and CDR2 YFSETQ. CDR3 nucleotides: TGCGCCAGCAGCCCGGGATCTACAGGATCCTCTGGGGCCAACGTCCTGACTTTC. It codes for CASSPGSTGSSGANVLTF.

This clone was found a few times. This chain connects TRBV2 to TRBJ1-1; no reliable D call. Trimming pared 7 bases from V and 5 bases from J, leaving 11 bases between. There are 12 residues in the CDR3. Germline CDR1 SNHLY, CDR2 FYNNEI. This CDR3 reads CASTLGSTEAFF. The CDR3 DNA follows: TGTGCCAGCACCCTGGGGTCAACTGAAGCTTTCTTT. The complete variable domain, with remaining parts taken from reference TRBV2 and TRBJ1-1, reads EPEVTQTPSHQVTQMGQEVILRCVPISNHLYFYWYRQILGQKVEFLVSFYNNEISEKSEIFDDQFSVERPDGSNFTLKIRSTKLEDSAMYFCASTLGSTEAFFGQGTRLTVV.

This clone appeared a single time. J is TRBJ2-2 and V is TRBV30; D is ambiguous. This CDR3 is built from 13 residues. The V end lost 2 bases, the J end lost 7 bases, and 11 bases lay between the germline ends. The germline gives CDR1 GTSNPN, CDR2 SVGIG (reference sequence). CDR3 protein: CAWSYRENGELFF. CDR3 nucleotides: TGTGCCTGGAGTTATAGGGAAAACGGGGAGCTGTTTTTT.

At least ten counts were recorded for this clone. The chain couples TRBV7-9 to TRBJ1-4, with D hard to call. The CDR3 extends over 13 amino acids. The V gene's germline CDR1 is SEHNR and CDR2 FQNEAQ (reference sequence). V lost 8 bases to trimming and J lost 7 bases, with 14 bases between them. CDR3 nucleotides: TGTGCCAGCGGTACGAGACGTAGTGAAAAACTGTTTTTT. It specifies CASGTRRSEKLFF. Using reference TRBV7-9 and TRBJ1-4 for the parts outside the CDR3, the full variable domain is DTGVSQNPRHKITKRGQNVTFRCDPISEHNRLYWYRQTLGQGPEFLTYFQNEAQLEKSRLLSDRFSAERPKGSFSTLEIQRTEQGDSAMYLCASGTRRSEKLFFGSGTQLSVL.

V and J are TRBV11-2 and TRBJ2-7; a weak D match, TRBD2 (6 bases). Germline V gives CDR1 SGHAT, CDR2 FQNNGV. The CDR3 is 14 amino acids. V shed 3 bases and J shed 5 bases, with 14 bases lying between them. In DNA form, the CDR3 reads TGTGCCAGCAGCTTGGAGGGGTATATCCACGAGCAGTACTTC. Encoded protein: CASSLEGYIHEQYF.

J is TRBJ2-3 and V is TRBV28; D is unclear. V was cut by 2 bases and J by 1 base, with 4 bases left in between. Germline assignment: CDR1 MDHEN and CDR2 SYDVKM. This CDR3 comprises 13 residues. The CDR3 DNA follows: TGTGCCAGCAGTTTAGGTGGCACAGATACGCAGTATTTT. Its translation is CASSLGGTDTQYF.

This clone has only one observation. J is TRBJ1-3 and V is TRBV5-8; unclear D gene. Germline loops: CDR1 SGHTS, CDR2 YDEGEE. The CDR3 covers 14 residues. Between the trimmed V and J ends, which lost 0 bases and 0 bases, there was a span of 4 bases. The CDR3 reads CASSLDHSGNTIYF. The CDR3 region has the DNA TGTGCCAGCAGCTTGGATCACTCTGGAAACACCATATATTTT.

The V call is TRBV2, the J call TRBJ1-3; D uncertain. V was clipped by 5 bases and J by 0 bases, with 14 bases between them. Germline loops: CDR1 SNHLY, CDR2 FYNNEI. The CDR3 is made up of 16 amino acids. CDR3 loop: CASSPRTEGSGNTIYF. The DNA of the CDR3 is TGTGCCAGCAGTCCACGGACGGAGGGCTCTGGAAACACCATATATTTT. The whole variable domain, remainder taken from reference TRBV2 and TRBJ1-3, is EPEVTQTPSHQVTQMGQEVILRCVPISNHLYFYWYRQILGQKVEFLVSFYNNEISEKSEIFDDQFSVERPDGSNFTLKIRSTKLEDSAMYFCASSPRTEGSGNTIYFGEGSWLTVV.

V usage is TRBV11-1 and J usage is TRBJ2-3; D not certain. Deletions cut 5 bases from V and 1 base from J, with 4 bases between. Germline assignment: CDR1 SGHAT and CDR2 FQDESV (reference sequence). This CDR3 is built from 12 residues. The CDR3 region is CASSLGTDTQYF. The CDR3 DNA is TGTGCCAGCAGCCTAGGCACAGATACGCAGTATTTT.

The chain links TRBV6-5 to TRBJ2-1; TRBD2 aligns across 8 bases. The CDR3 runs 13 residues. Trimming removed 5 bases from V and 10 bases from J; junction bases left unmatched: 7. Germline loops: CDR1 MNHEY, CDR2 SVGAGI. The CDR3 loop reads CASSLGLVGEQFF. The CDR3 DNA sequence: TGTGCCAGCAGTCTGGGACTAGTTGGCGAGCAGTTCTTC.

This chain uses TRBV15 with TRBJ2-2; D gene ambiguous. CDR3 size: 16 residues. V gave up 0 bases and J gave up 1 base, with 9 bases separating them. Germline values: CDR1 LNHNV, CDR2 YYDKDF (reference sequence). CDR3 sequence reads: CATSRDSWENTGELFF. The CDR3 nucleotides read TGTGCCACCAGCAGAGATAGCTGGGAGAACACCGGGGAGCTGTTTTTT.

This chain uses TRBV29-1 with TRBJ2-7; 10 bases fit TRBD1. The CDR3 contains 12 residues. Germline V CDR1 and CDR2: SQVTM, ANQGSEA. Trimming removed 5 bases from V and 4 bases from J; junction bases left unmatched: 2. CDR3 sequence (DNA): TGCAGCGTTACGGACAGGGGGTACGAGCAGTACTTC. This translates into CSVTDRGYEQYF.

This clone was seen a few times. The sample contains more than one DNA sequence encoding this CDR3. The chain has TRBV2 and TRBJ1-3; possible D gene TRBD1, 5 bases. Per germline, CDR1 SNHLY and CDR2 FYNNEI. Trimming cost V 6 bases and J 2 bases, with 11 bases left between them. This CDR3 has 14 residues. The CDR3 loop is CASRPQGPGNTIYF. CDR3 nucleotide sequence: TGTGCCAGCAGACCGCAGGGTCCTGGAAACACCATATATTTT.

J is TRBJ2-2 and V is TRBV5-5, with TRBD2 matching 7 bases. This CDR3 is built from 16 residues. Germline CDR1 reads SGHKS; CDR2 reads YYEKEE (reference sequence). Trimming took 1 base from V and 6 from J; bases not matched to a gene: 9. CDR3 DNA sequence: TGTGCCAGCAGCTTGATCCTCTCGGCGGGAGCCGGGGAGCTGTTTTTT. Its translation: CASSLILSAGAGELFF.

The gene calls are TRBV19 and TRBJ2-3, with 7 nucleotides matching TRBD2. The CDR3 covers 17 residues. Germline values: CDR1 LNHDA, CDR2 SQIVND (reference sequence). V lost 3 bases to trimming and J lost 6 bases; unmatched junction nucleotides: 15. The CDR3 DNA sequence: TGTGCCAGTAGTATTCGGGTTCGATCGGGAGGAAAGGATACGCAGTATTTT. Translating gives CASSIRVRSGGKDTQYF.

This clone was seen only a few times. The chain couples TRBV4-1 to TRBJ2-2; no definite D call. The germline V gene encodes CDR1 MGHRA and CDR2 YSYEKL. V gave up 1 base and J gave up 4 bases, with 19 bases separating them. There are 18 residues in the CDR3. DNA of the CDR3: TGCGCCAGCAGCCAAGGGCCCCCAAGAATCCTCTCCACCGGGGAGCTGTTTTTT. Protein product: CASSQGPPRILSTGELFF.

This rearrangement joins TRBV27 to TRBJ1-5; 8 nucleotides align to TRBD1. Trimming removed 5 bases from V and 1 base from J; junction bases left unmatched: 4. CDR1 MNHEY and CDR2 SMNVEV come from the germline V gene (reference sequence). The CDR3 totals 15 residues. DNA of the CDR3: TGTGCCAGCAGTCCCCGGGACAGGAGCAATCAGCCCCAGCATTTT. Encoded protein: CASSPRDRSNQPQHF.

This CDR3 is CSARVRDEEFF. CDR3 DNA sequence: TGCAGTGCTAGAGTCCGGGACGAAGAGTTCTTC. The chain is built from TRBV20-1 and TRBJ2-1; either TRBD1 or TRBD2 may supply D (5 bases each). V gave up 1 base and J gave up 14 bases, with 12 bases separating them. Germline V lookup: CDR1 DFQATT, CDR2 SNEGSKA (reference sequence). The CDR3 is 11 residues long.

This clone came up once. The V and J genes are TRBV7-6 and TRBJ2-3; a weak D match, TRBD2 (5 bases). The CDR3 has 15 residues. CDR1 is SGHVS, CDR2 FNYEAQ, per germline. The germline V and J ends were trimmed by 1 base and 1 base, with 9 bases remaining between them. The CDR3 region has the DNA TGTGCCAGCAGCTTAGTACAGAGGGGCACAGATACGCAGTATTTT. It codes for CASSLVQRGTDTQYF. Based on the CDR3 plus reference TRBV7-6 and TRBJ2-3, the full variable domain is GAGVSQSPRYKVTKRGQDVALRCDPISGHVSLYWYRQALGQGPEFLTYFNYEAQQDKSGLPNDRFSAERPEGSISTLTIQRTEQRDSAMYRCASSLVQRGTDTQYFGPGTRLTVL.

The J gene is TRBJ1-2, the V gene TRBV9; D gene unclear. CDR1 and CDR2 (germline): SGDLS, YYNGEE. Trimming stripped 3 bases from V and 1 base from J, with 7 bases between. The CDR3 runs 13 residues. The CDR3 sequence is CASSGEGNYGYTF. In DNA, the CDR3 is TGTGCCAGCAGCGGTGAGGGTAACTATGGCTACACCTTC.

V usage is TRBV21-1 and J usage is TRBJ1-4. TRBV21-1 is given as a pseudogene. This CDR3 spans 15 amino acids. Written as DNA, the CDR3 is TGTGCCAGCAGCCGCACGACCTGGGGTAGGGAAAAACTGTTTTTT. This encodes CASSRTTWGREKLFF.

The chain has TRBV29-1 and TRBJ1-2, with D possibly TRBD1 on 6 matching bases. The CDR3 is made up of 12 amino acids. Trimming cost V 7 bases and J 8 bases, with 17 bases left between them. CDR1 and CDR2 (germline): SQVTM, ANQGSEA. The CDR3, as DNA: TGCAGCGCCACTATGGGGGGCGGGGGCTACACCTTC. As protein: CSATMGGGGYTF. Combining the CDR3 with reference TRBV29-1 and TRBJ1-2 gives the whole variable domain SAVISQKPSRDICQRGTSLTIQCQVDSQVTMMFWYRQQPGQSLTLIATANQGSEATYESGFVIDKFPISRPNLTFSTLTVSNMSPEDSSIYLCSATMGGGGYTFGSGTRLTVV.

This chain uses TRBV4-1 with TRBJ2-5, with D maybe TRBD1 (6 bases). V lost 0 bases to trimming and J lost 4 bases, with 12 bases between them. This CDR3 region has 15 residues. Germline V lookup: CDR1 MGHRA, CDR2 YSYEKL. The CDR3 here is CASSQDPHRAETQYF. The CDR3 DNA reads TGCGCCAGCAGCCAAGATCCGCACAGGGCAGAGACCCAGTACTTC.

In DNA, the CDR3 is TGTGCCAGCAGTTTTCATCCGGGTCAGCCCCAGCATTTT. Its translation: CASSFHPGQPQHF. This chain joins TRBV28 and TRBJ1-5; D is uncertain. CDR1 and CDR2 (germline): MDHEN, SYDVKM. The V and J ends lost 3 bases and 6 bases respectively, with 9 bases between them. This CDR3 has 13 amino acids. The full variable domain, rest sourced from reference TRBV28 and TRBJ1-5, is DVKVTQSSRYLVKRTGEKVFLECVQDMDHENMFWYRQDPGLGLRLIYFSYDVKMKEKGDIPEGYSVSREKKERFSLILESASTNQTSMYLCASSFHPGQPQHFGDGTRLSIL.

A few counts support this clone. This chain connects TRBV7-8 to TRBJ1-1, with D maybe TRBD1 (6 bases). The CDR3 consists of 14 residues. Germline V lookup: CDR1 SGHVS, CDR2 FQNEAQ. V lost 4 bases and J lost 5, with 14 bases in between. The CDR3 loop is CASSSGTGKTEAFF. CDR3 DNA: TGTGCCAGCAGCTCGGGTACAGGGAAGACTGAAGCTTTCTTT.

V usage is TRBV4-2 and J usage is TRBJ2-3; TRBD2 matches at 9 bases. The germline V gene encodes CDR1 LGHNA and CDR2 YNFKEQ. The CDR3 runs 16 residues. V lost 4 bases, J lost 7 bases, and 12 bases stayed unmatched. CDR3 in DNA: TGTGCCAGCAGCCCGGAGGGGCGACTAGCGGAAAATACGCAGTATTTT. It encodes CASSPEGRLAENTQYF.

The genes are TRBV14 and TRBJ2-5, with TRBD1 matching 9 bases. The assigned J gene may be wrong: the sequence end matches TRBJ2-7 better. CDR3 length: 14 residues. Germline values: CDR1 SGHDN, CDR2 FVKESK. The CDR3 sequence is CASSPGQGFDEQYF. For the CDR3, the DNA is TGTGCCAGCAGCCCGGGACAGGGTTTCGACGAGCAGTACTTC.